These 19 T cell receptor beta chains came from one sample sequenced in a study of cytomegalovirus exposure and HLA in healthy donors. PCR involved 60 Vbeta and 13 Jbeta primers. Assay used: immunoSEQ multiplex PCR; TCRdb lists only in-frame clones, some missing. The sample has about 190,000 clones; 81% are singletons. Sequenced sample: PBMCs. These TCRs come from a young man in good health and CMV-seronegative.

This clone was seen only a few times. The gene calls are TRBV7-2 and TRBJ2-7, with 8 bases lining up with TRBD2. The junction had 12 bases not matched to a gene; V was cut back by 3 bases and J by 5 bases. The CDR3 length is 16 residues. The germline CDR1 and CDR2 sequences are SGHTA and FQGNSA. The CDR3 spells CASSFSTIAGWNEQYF. For the CDR3, the DNA is TGTGCCAGCAGCTTCTCGACTATAGCGGGATGGAACGAGCAGTACTTC.

The rearrangement uses TRBV13 and TRBJ2-7; D may be TRBD2 (5 bases). Looked up from germline, CDR1 is PRHDT and CDR2 is FYEKMQ (reference sequence). This CDR3 contains 18 residues. Trimming shortened V by 2 bases and J by 0 bases, and 20 bases separated the two germline ends. CDR3 sequence: CASSLTRTPLTSSYEQYF. The CDR3 region has the DNA TGTGCCAGCAGCTTAACGAGGACTCCGTTAACGAGCTCCTACGAGCAGTACTTC. Full variable domain (rest looked up from reference TRBV13 and TRBJ2-7): AAGVIQSPRHLIKEKRETATLKCYPIPRHDTVYWYQQGPGQDPQFLISFYEKMQSDKGSIPDRFSAQQFSDYHSELNMSSLELGDSALYFCASSLTRTPLTSSYEQYFGPGTRLTVT.

The chain uses TRBV29-1 and TRBJ2-3, with TRBD1 as a possible D gene (5 bases). CDR3 length equals 14 residues. CDR1 is SQVTM, CDR2 ANQGSEA, per germline. Trimming took off 7 bases at V and 1 base at J, with 15 bases between the two ends. CDR3 in DNA: TGCAGCGGCACAGACAGTTCCCGCACAGATACGCAGTATTTT. Its protein product is CSGTDSSRTDTQYF.

This clone has just a few counts. The V gene is TRBV6-1, the J gene TRBJ2-2; 7 bases match TRBD1. The junction had 6 bases not matched to a gene; V was cut back by 5 bases and J by 6 bases. The CDR3 has 14 residues. Germline-derived CDR1 and CDR2 are MNHNS and SASEGT. The CDR3 DNA reads TGTGCCAGCAGTACAACAGGGGAATCCGGGGAGCTGTTTTTT. Translating gives CASSTTGESGELFF.

CDR3 in DNA: TGTGCCAGCAGTCATCCGCGCTCCTACAATGAGCAGTTCTTC. Its protein product is CASSHPRSYNEQFF. The chain is built from TRBV7-9 and TRBJ2-1; D gene unclear. The germline gives CDR1 SEHNR, CDR2 FQNEAQ (reference sequence). CDR3 length: 14 residues. Trimming cost V 6 bases and J 0 bases, with 9 bases left between them.

The V gene is TRBV2, the J gene TRBJ2-3, with 7 positions matching TRBD2. CDR1 SNHLY and CDR2 FYNNEI come from the germline V gene. The V gene end was trimmed by 4 bases and the J gene end by 6 bases; junction bases not matched to a gene: 7. The CDR3 sequence is 14 residues long. CDR3 nucleotide sequence: TGTGCCAGCAGTGCCAGCGGGGTCCGCGATACGCAGTATTTT. Amino acids: CASSASGVRDTQYF.

The chain combines TRBV5-4 with TRBJ2-5, with 10 bases identical to TRBD2. J gave up 5 bases and V 4 bases, and 11 bases lay outside the gene matches. The CDR3 length is 16 residues. Per germline, CDR1 SGHNT and CDR2 YYREEE (reference sequence). The CDR3 sequence is CASSPRLAGRRETQYF. Written as DNA, the CDR3 is TGTGCCAGCAGCCCCAGACTAGCGGGCCGCCGTGAGACCCAGTACTTC.

This chain uses TRBV7-2 with TRBJ1-2; D unresolved. There are 16 residues in the CDR3. Germline loops: CDR1 SGHTA, CDR2 FQGNSA. With 5 bases removed from V and 3 bases from J, the gap between germline ends came to 19 bases. CDR3 DNA sequence: TGTGCCAGCAGCCCGAATGGAGGCCGGCGGGACTATGGCTACACCTTC. This translates into CASSPNGGRRDYGYTF.

The count of this clone is one. V and J are TRBV21-1 and TRBJ2-7; TRBD2 was called by the table and not checked on the DNA. TRBV21-1 has pseudogene status. The CDR3 is 21 residues long. The CDR3 DNA is TGTGCCAGCAGCAAAGCGCTCGCACTAGCGGGAGGGTTAACGATATATGTCGCGCAGTACTTC. The encoded protein is CASSKALALAGGLTIYVAQYF.

The chain uses TRBV15 and TRBJ1-1; TRBD1 matches 7 bases. Germline CDR1 and CDR2: LNHNV and YYDKDF (reference sequence). The CDR3 extends over 13 amino acids. V was clipped by 0 bases and J by 6 bases; unmatched bases: 1. CDR3 amino acids: CATSRDQGAEAFF. The CDR3 DNA follows: TGTGCCACCAGCAGAGACCAGGGGGCTGAAGCTTTCTTT.

This sequence joins TRBV15 and TRBJ2-1; tentative D call: TRBD2 (5 bases). This CDR3 has 13 amino acids. Trimming stripped 5 bases from V and 4 bases from J, with 9 bases between. Germline V gives CDR1 LNHNV, CDR2 YYDKDF (reference sequence). The DNA of the CDR3 is TGTGCCACCAGCCTAGCTAGGTACAATGAGCAGTTCTTC. This gives the protein CATSLARYNEQFF.

This clone appeared a single time. This chain connects TRBV7-2 to TRBJ2-5, with D unresolved. The J call may be faulty, since TRBJ2-7 better matches the DNA end. Germline CDR1 is SGHTA and CDR2 is FQGNSA. CDR3 length: 13 residues. The CDR3 nucleotides are TGTGCCAGCAGCTTGCGGTACGACTACGAGCAGTACTTC. It codes for CASSLRYDYEQYF.

To note about this clone: One end of the junction does not line up with germline, which may come from a read error. The V call is TRBV5-1, the J call TRBJ2-5; TRBD2 aligns across 9 bases. Germline V gene sequence: CDR1 SGHRS, CDR2 YFSETQ. CDR3 size: 15 residues. The CDR3 DNA reads TGCGCCAGTTCCGCATGGCGGGGGGGAAAAGAGGCCCAGTACTTC. The encoded protein is CASSAWRGGKEAQYF.

The genes are TRBV9 and TRBJ1-6, with D hard to call. Germline CDR1 is SGDLS and CDR2 is YYNGEE. V lost 5 bases, J lost 8 bases, and 14 bases lay in between. The length of the CDR3 is 14 residues. The DNA of the CDR3 is TGTGCCAGCAGTTACGGCCTCGAGGATTCACCCCTCCACTTT. It codes for CASSYGLEDSPLHF.

This chain links TRBV10-3 with TRBJ2-5, with a tentative D call TRBD2 (6 bases). The CDR3 covers 14 residues. CDR1 ENHRY and CDR2 SYGVKD come from the germline V gene. Trimming took off 0 bases at V and 5 bases at J, with 10 bases between the two ends. The CDR3: CAISESLLAETQYF. The CDR3 DNA sequence: TGTGCCATCAGTGAGTCGCTCCTAGCGGAGACCCAGTACTTC.

This chain connects TRBV15 to TRBJ1-2; 7 bases are shared with TRBD1. V trimming: 0 bases; J trimming: 4 bases; junction bases outside the gene matches: 5. The CDR3 consists of 15 residues. The germline gives CDR1 LNHNV, CDR2 YYDKDF (reference sequence). The CDR3 loop reads CATSRDQGGLYGYTF. The CDR3 DNA follows: TGTGCCACCAGCAGAGATCAGGGGGGCCTCTATGGCTACACCTTC.

The V and J genes are TRBV5-4 and TRBJ2-2; D is undetermined. Per the germline V gene, CDR1 is SGHNT and CDR2 is YYREEE (reference sequence). V was shortened by 2 bases and J by 6 bases, with 17 bases between the two germline ends. There are 16 residues in the CDR3. The CDR3 sequence is CASSLGEATFAGELFF. The CDR3 DNA reads TGTGCCAGCAGCTTAGGCGAGGCGACCTTCGCCGGGGAGCTGTTTTTT.

V usage is TRBV28 and J usage is TRBJ1-4; D is perhaps TRBD1 (6 bases). The CDR3 extends over 14 amino acids. Trimming removed 6 bases from V and 7 bases from J, with 15 bases in between. Germline CDR1 reads MDHEN; CDR2 reads SYDVKM. This CDR3 is CASSRGGEREKLFF. CDR3 DNA: TGTGCCAGCAGCCGAGGGGGGGAACGTGAAAAACTGTTTTTT.

The chain recombines TRBV14 with TRBJ2-3; 12 positions agree with TRBD2. Germline CDR1 reads SGHDN; CDR2 reads FVKESK. This CDR3 has 17 residues. The trim removed 5 bases at V and 2 bases at J, leaving 8 bases unmatched. The CDR3 region has the DNA TGTGCCAGCAGCTACCTAGGACTAGCGGGGCCCACAGATACGCAGTATTTT. Protein product: CASSYLGLAGPTDTQYF.